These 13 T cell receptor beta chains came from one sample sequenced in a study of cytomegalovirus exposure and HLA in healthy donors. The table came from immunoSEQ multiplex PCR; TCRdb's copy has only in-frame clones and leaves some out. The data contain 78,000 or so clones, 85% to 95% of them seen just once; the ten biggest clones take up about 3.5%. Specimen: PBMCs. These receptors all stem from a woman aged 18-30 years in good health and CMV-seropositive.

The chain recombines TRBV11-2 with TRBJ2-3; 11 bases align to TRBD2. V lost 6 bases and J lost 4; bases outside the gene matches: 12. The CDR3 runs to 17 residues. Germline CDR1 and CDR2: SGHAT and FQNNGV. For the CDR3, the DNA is TGTGCCAGCAGTTTAAGTGGTGTTAGCGGGAGGGCAGATACGCAGTATTTT. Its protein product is CASSLSGVSGRADTQYF.

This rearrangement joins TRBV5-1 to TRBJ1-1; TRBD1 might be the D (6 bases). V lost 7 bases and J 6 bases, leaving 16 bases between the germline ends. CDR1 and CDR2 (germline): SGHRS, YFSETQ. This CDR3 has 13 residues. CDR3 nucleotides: TGCGCCAGCCTGGACAGTTTTGGTTCTGAAGCTTTCTTT. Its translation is CASLDSFGSEAFF.

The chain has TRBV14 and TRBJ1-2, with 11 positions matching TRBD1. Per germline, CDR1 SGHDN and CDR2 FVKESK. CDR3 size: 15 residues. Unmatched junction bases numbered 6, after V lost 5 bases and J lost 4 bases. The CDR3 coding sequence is TGTGCCAGCAGCGAAAGGACAGGGGGCATCTATGGCTACACCTTC. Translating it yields CASSERTGGIYGYTF.

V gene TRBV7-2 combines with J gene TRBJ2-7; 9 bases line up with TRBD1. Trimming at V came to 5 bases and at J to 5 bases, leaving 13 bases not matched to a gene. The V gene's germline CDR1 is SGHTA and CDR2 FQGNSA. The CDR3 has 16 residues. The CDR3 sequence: CASSRTGTGRSNEQYF. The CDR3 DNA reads TGTGCCAGCAGCCGGACCGGGACAGGGAGGAGCAACGAGCAGTACTTC.

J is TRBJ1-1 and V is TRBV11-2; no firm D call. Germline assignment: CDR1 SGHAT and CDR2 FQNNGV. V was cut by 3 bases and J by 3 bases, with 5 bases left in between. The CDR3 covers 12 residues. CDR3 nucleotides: TGTGCCAGCAGCTTGCGGTACACTGAAGCTTTCTTT. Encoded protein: CASSLRYTEAFF.

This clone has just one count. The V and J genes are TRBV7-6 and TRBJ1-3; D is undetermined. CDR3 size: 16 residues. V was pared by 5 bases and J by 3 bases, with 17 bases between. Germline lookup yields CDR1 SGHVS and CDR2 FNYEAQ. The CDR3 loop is CASSPAGGSVGNTIYF. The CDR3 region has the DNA TGTGCCAGCAGCCCCGCCGGAGGGTCGGTTGGAAACACCATATATTTT. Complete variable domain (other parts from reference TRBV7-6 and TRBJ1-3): GAGVSQSPRYKVTKRGQDVALRCDPISGHVSLYWYRQALGQGPEFLTYFNYEAQQDKSGLPNDRFSAERPEGSISTLTIQRTEQRDSAMYRCASSPAGGSVGNTIYFGEGSWLTVV.

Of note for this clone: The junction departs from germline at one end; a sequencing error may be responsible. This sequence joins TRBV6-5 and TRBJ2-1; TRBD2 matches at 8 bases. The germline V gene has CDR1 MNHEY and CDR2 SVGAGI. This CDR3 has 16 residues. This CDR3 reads CANSYSTGGPYNEQFF. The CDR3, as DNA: TGTGCCAACAGTTACTCGACGGGGGGGCCGTACAATGAGCAGTTCTTC.

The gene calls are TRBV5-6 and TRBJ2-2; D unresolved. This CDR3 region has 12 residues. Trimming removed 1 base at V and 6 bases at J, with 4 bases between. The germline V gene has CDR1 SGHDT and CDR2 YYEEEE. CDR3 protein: CASSLQAGELFF. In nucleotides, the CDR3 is TGTGCCAGCAGCTTGCAGGCCGGGGAGCTGTTTTTT. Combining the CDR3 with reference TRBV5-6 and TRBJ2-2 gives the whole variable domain DAGVTQSPTHLIKTRGQQVTLRCSPKSGHDTVSWYQQALGQGPQFIFQYYEEEERQRGNFPDRFSGHQFPNYSSELNVNALLLGDSALYLCASSLQAGELFFGEGSRLTVL.

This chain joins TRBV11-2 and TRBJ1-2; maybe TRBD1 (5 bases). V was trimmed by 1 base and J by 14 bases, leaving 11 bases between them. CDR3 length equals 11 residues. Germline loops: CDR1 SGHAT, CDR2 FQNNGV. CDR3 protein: CASSLATEPTF. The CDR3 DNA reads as TGTGCCAGCAGCTTAGCGACAGAACCAACCTTC.

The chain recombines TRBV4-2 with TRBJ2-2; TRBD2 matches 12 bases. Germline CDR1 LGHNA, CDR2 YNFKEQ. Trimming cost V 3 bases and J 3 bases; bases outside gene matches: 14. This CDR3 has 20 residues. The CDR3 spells CASSQPSGGVLERDTGELFF. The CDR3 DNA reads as TGTGCCAGCAGCCAGCCTAGCGGGGGGGTCCTCGAGAGGGACACCGGGGAGCTGTTTTTT.

The CDR3 reads CASSHLRQGANTGELFF. The DNA of the CDR3 is TGTGCCAGCAGCCACTTGCGACAGGGCGCGAACACCGGGGAGCTGTTTTTT. The chain carries TRBV4-2 and TRBJ2-2; 7 bases are a match to TRBD1. The CDR3 is 17 residues long. Germline V CDR1 and CDR2: LGHNA, YNFKEQ. V shed 3 bases and J 0 bases; nucleotides not matched to a gene: 7.

CDR3 sequence reads: CASRTQGAGNYGYTF. CDR3 in DNA: TGTGCCAGCAGAACCCAGGGGGCCGGCAACTATGGCTACACCTTC. V and J are TRBV28 and TRBJ1-2, with 8 bases aligning to TRBD1. CDR1 is MDHEN and CDR2 is SYDVKM in the germline V gene. The CDR3 length is 15 residues. With V trimmed by 6 bases and J by 2 bases, 8 bases remained unmatched.

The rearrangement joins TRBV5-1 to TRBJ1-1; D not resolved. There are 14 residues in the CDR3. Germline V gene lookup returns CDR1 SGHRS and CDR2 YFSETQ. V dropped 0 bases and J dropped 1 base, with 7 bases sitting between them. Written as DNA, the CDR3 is TGCGCCAGCAGCTTGGGGGCAGCGAACACTGAAGCTTTCTTT. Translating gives CASSLGAANTEAFF. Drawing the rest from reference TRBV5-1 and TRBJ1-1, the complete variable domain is KAGVTQTPRYLIKTRGQQVTLSCSPISGHRSVSWYQQTPGQGLQFLFEYFSETQRNKGNFPGRFSGRQFSNSRSEMNVSTLELGDSALYLCASSLGAANTEAFFGQGTRLTVV.